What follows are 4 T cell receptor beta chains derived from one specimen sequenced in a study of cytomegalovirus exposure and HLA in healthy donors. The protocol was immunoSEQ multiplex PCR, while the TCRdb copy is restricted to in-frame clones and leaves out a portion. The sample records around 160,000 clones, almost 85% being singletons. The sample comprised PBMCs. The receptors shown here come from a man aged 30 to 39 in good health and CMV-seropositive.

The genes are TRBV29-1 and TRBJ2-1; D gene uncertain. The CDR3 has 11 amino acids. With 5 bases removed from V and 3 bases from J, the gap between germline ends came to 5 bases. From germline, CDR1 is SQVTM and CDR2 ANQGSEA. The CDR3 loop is CSVPVYNEQFF. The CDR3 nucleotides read TGCAGCGTTCCCGTCTACAATGAGCAGTTCTTC.

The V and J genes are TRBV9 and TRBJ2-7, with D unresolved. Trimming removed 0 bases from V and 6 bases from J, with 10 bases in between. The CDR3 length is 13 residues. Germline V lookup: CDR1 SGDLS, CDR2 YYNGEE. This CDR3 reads CASSVGGRSEQYF. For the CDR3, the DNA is TGTGCCAGCAGCGTAGGCGGTCGGAGCGAGCAGTACTTC.

The CDR3 nucleotides read TGTGCCAGCAGTCAACAGGGGCTAAATGAAAAACTGTTTTTT. This sequence encodes CASSQQGLNEKLFF. This chain uses TRBV7-9 with TRBJ1-4; TRBD1 aligns across 7 bases. CDR1 is SEHNR, CDR2 FQNEAQ, per germline (reference sequence). The CDR3 sequence is 14 residues long. Trimming cost V 6 bases and J 5 bases; bases outside gene matches: 6. Looking up the rest from reference TRBV7-9 and TRBJ1-4 gives the full variable domain: DTGVSQNPRHKITKRGQNVTFRCDPISEHNRLYWYRQTLGQGPEFLTYFQNEAQLEKSRLLSDRFSAERPKGSFSTLEIQRTEQGDSAMYLCASSQQGLNEKLFFGSGTQLSVL.

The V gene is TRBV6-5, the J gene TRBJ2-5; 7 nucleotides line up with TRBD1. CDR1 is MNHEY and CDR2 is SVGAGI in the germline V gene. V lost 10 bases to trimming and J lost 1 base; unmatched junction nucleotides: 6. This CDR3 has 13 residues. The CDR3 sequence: CATKTGVQETQYF. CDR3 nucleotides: TGTGCCACCAAAACAGGGGTCCAAGAGACCCAGTACTTC.